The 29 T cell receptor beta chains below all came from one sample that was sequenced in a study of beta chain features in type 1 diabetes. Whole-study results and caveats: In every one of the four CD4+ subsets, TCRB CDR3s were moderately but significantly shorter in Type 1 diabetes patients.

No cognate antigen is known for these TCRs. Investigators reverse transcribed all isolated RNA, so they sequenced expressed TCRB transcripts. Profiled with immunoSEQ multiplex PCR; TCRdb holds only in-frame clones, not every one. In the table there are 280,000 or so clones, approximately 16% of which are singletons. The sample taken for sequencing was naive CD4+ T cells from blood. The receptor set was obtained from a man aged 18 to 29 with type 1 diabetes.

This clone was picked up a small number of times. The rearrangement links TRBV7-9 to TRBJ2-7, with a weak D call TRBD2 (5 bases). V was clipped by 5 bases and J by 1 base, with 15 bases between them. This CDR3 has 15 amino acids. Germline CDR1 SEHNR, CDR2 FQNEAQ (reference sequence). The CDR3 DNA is TGTGCCAGCAGCCCCCCAGCGCGGGCGTCCTACGAGCAGTACTTC. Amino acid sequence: CASSPPARASYEQYF.

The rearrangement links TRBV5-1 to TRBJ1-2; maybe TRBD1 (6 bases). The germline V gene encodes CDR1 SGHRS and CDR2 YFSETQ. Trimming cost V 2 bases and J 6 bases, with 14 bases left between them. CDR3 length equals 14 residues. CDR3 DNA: TGCGCCAGCAGCTTTAGGACAGACCCAGATGGCTACACCTTC. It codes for CASSFRTDPDGYTF.

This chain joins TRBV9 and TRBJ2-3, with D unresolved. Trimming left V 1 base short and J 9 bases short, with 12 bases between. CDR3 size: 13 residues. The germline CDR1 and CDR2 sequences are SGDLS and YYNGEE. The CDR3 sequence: CASSVQRHNTQYF. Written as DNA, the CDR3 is TGTGCCAGCAGCGTACAACGACACAACACGCAGTATTTT.

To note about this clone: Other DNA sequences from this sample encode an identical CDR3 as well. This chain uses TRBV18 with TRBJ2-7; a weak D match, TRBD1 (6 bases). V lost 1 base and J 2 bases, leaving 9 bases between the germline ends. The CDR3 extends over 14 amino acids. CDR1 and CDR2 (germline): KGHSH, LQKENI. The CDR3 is CASSPRQGPYEQYF. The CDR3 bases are TGTGCCAGCTCACCACGGCAGGGGCCCTACGAGCAGTACTTC. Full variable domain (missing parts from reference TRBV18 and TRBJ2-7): NAGVMQNPRHLVRRRGQEARLRCSPMKGHSHVYWYRQLPEEGLKFMVYLQKENIIDESGMPKERFSAEFPKEGPSILRIQQVVRGDSAAYFCASSPRQGPYEQYFGPGTRLTVT.

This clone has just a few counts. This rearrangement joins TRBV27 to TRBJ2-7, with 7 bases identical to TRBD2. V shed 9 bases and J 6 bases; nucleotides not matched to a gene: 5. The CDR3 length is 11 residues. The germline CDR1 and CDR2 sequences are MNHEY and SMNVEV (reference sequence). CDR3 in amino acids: CASSTGGEQYF. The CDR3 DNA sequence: TGTGCCAGTTCAACGGGGGGCGAGCAGTACTTC.

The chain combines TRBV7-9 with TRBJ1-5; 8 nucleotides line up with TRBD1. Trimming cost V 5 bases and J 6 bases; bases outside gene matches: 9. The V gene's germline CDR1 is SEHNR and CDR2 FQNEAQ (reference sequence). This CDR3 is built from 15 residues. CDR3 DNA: TGTGCCAGCAGCGACGGACAGGGCGGTCGTCAGCCCCAGCATTTT. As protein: CASSDGQGGRQPQHF.

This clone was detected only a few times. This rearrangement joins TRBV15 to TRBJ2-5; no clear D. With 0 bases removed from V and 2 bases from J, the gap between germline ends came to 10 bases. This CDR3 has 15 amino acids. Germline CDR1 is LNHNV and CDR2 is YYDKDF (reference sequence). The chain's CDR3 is CATSRDRVRQETQYF. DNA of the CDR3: TGTGCCACCAGCAGAGATCGTGTTCGGCAAGAGACCCAGTACTTC.

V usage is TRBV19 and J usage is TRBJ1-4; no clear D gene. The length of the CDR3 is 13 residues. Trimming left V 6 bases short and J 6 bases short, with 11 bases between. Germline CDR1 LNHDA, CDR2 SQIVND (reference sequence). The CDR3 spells CASRYEFDEKLFF. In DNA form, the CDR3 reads TGTGCCAGTAGATACGAGTTTGATGAAAAACTGTTTTTT.

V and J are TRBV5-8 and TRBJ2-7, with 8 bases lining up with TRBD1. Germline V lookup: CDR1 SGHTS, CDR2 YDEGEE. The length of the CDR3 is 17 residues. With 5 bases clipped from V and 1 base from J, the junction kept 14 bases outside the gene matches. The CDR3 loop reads CASSLPIRDRISYEQYF. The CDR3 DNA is TGTGCCAGCAGTTTACCTATCCGGGACAGGATTTCCTACGAGCAGTACTTC.

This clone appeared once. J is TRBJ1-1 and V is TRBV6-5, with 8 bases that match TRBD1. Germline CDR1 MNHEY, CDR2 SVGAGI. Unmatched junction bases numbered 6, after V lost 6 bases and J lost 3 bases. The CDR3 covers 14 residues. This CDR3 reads CASSTQGGHTEAFF. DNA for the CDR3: TGTGCCAGCAGCACACAGGGGGGGCACACTGAAGCTTTCTTT.

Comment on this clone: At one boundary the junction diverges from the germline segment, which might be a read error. The CDR3 sequence: CASGLAGGPNEQYF. For the CDR3, the DNA is TGTGCCAGCGGCTTAGCGGGAGGGCCGAACGAGCAGTACTTC. The V and J genes are TRBV7-9 and TRBJ2-5; TRBD2 aligns across 11 bases. The assigned J gene may be wrong: the sequence end matches TRBJ2-7 better. This CDR3 comprises 14 residues. Germline-derived CDR1 and CDR2 are SEHNR and FQNEAQ (reference sequence).

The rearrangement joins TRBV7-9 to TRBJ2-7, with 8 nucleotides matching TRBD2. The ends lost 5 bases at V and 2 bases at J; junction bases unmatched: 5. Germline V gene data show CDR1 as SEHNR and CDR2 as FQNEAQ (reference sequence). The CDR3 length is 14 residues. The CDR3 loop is CASSRSGSPYEQYF. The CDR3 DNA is TGTGCCAGCAGCCGCAGCGGGAGCCCCTACGAGCAGTACTTC.

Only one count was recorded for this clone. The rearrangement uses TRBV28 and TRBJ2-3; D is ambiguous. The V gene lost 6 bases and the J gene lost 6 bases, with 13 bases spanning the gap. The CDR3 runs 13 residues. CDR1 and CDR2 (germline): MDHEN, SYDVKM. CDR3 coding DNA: TGTGCCAGCAGGAACGACCTGGAGGATACGCAGTATTTT. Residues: CASRNDLEDTQYF. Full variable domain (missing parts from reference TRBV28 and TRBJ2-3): DVKVTQSSRYLVKRTGEKVFLECVQDMDHENMFWYRQDPGLGLRLIYFSYDVKMKEKGDIPEGYSVSREKKERFSLILESASTNQTSMYLCASRNDLEDTQYFGPGTRLTVL.

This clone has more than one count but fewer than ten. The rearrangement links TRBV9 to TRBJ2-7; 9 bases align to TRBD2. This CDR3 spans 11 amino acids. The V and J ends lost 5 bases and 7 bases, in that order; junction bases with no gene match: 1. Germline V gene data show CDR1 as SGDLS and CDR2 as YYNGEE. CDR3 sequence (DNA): TGTGCCAGCAGTAGCGGGGGTGAGCAGTACTTC. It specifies CASSSGGEQYF.

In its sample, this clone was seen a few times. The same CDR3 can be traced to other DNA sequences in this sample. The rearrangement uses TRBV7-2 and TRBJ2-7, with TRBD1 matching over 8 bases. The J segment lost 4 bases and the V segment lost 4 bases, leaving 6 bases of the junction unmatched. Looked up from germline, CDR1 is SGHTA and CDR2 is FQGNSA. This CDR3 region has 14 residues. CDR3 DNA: TGTGCCAGCAGCTCCGGACAGGGACCTTACGAGCAGTACTTC. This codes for CASSSGQGPYEQYF.

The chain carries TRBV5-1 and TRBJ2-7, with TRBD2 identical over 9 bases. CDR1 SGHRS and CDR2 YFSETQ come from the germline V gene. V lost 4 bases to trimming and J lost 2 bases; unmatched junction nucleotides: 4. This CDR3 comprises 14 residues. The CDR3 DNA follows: TGCGCCAGCAGCCATAGCGGGAGCGCCTACGAGCAGTACTTC. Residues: CASSHSGSAYEQYF.

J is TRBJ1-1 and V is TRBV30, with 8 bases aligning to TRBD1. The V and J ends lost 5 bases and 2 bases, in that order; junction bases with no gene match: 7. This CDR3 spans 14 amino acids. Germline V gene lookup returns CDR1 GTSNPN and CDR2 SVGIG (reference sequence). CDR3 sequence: CAWGTGTGNTEAFF. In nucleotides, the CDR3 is TGTGCCTGGGGTACCGGGACAGGAAACACTGAAGCTTTCTTT.

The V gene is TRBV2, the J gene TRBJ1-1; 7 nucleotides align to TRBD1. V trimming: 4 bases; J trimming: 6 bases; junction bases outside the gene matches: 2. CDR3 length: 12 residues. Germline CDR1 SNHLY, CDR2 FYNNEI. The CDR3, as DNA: TGTGCCAGCAGTGGGCAGGGGGCTGAAGCTTTCTTT. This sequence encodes CASSGQGAEAFF.

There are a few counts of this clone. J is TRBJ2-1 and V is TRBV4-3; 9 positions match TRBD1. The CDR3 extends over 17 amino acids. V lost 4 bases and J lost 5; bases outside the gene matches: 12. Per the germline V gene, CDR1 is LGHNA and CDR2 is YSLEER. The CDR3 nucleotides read TGCGCCAGCAGCCTATTCGCCTCCGGGACAGGGAACAATGAGCAGTTCTTC. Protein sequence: CASSLFASGTGNNEQFF.

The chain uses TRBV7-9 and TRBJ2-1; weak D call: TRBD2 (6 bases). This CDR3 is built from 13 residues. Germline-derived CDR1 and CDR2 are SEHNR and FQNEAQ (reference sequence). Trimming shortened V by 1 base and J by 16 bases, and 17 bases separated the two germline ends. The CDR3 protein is CASSLDSGTSGFF. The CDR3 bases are TGTGCCAGCAGCTTAGATAGCGGCACCAGTGGCTTCTTC.

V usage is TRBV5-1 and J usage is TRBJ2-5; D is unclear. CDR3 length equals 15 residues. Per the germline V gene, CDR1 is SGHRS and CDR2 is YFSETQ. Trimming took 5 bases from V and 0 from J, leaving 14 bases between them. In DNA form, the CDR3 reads TGCGCCAGCAGTTCCCAGTGGCAGAACCAAGAGACCCAGTACTTC. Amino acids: CASSSQWQNQETQYF.

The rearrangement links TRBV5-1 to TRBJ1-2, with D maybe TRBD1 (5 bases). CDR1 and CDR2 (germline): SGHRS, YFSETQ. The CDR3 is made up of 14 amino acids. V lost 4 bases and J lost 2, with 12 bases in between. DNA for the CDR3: TGCGCCAGCAGCGCGGGGGGAGGGAACTATGGCTACACCTTC. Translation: CASSAGGGNYGYTF.

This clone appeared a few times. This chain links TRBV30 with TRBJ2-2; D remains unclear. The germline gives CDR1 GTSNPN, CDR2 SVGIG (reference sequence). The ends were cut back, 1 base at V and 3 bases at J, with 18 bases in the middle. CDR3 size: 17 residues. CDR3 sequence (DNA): TGTGCCTGGAGTGCCCCTATGTTCGGCGCGGACACCGGGGAGCTGTTTTTT. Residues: CAWSAPMFGADTGELFF.

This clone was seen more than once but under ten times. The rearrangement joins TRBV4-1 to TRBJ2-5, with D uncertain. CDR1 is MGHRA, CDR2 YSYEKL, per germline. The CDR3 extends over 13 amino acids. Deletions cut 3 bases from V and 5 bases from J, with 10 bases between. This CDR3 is CASSHYPRETQYF. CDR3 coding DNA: TGCGCCAGCAGCCACTATCCTCGGGAGACCCAGTACTTC.

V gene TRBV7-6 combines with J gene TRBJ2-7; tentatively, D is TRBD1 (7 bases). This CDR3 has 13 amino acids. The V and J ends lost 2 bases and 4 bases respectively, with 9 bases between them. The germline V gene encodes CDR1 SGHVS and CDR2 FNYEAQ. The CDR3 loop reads CASSLQGGYEQYF. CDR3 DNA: TGTGCCAGCAGCTTACAGGGGGGTTACGAGCAGTACTTC. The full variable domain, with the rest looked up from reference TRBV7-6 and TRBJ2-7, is GAGVSQSPRYKVTKRGQDVALRCDPISGHVSLYWYRQALGQGPEFLTYFNYEAQQDKSGLPNDRFSAERPEGSISTLTIQRTEQRDSAMYRCASSLQGGYEQYFGPGTRLTVT.

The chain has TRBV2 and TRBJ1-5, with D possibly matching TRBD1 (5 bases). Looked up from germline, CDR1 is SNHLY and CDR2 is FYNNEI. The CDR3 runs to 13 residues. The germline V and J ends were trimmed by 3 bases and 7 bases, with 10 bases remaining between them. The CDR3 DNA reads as TGTGCCAGCAGTGACCAGGGTCCCCAGCCCCAGCATTTT. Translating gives CASSDQGPQPQHF.

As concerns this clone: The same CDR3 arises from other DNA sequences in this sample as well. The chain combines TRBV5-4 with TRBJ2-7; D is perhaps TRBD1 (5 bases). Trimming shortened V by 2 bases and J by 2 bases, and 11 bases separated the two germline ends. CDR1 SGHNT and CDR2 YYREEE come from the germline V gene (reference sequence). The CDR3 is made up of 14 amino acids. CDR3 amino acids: CASSLGQGAYEQYF. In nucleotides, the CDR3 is TGTGCCAGCAGCTTAGGGCAGGGCGCCTACGAGCAGTACTTC.

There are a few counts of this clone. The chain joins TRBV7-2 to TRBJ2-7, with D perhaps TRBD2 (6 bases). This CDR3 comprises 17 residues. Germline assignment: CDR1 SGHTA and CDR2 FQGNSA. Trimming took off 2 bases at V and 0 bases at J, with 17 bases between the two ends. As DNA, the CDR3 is TGTGCCAGCAGCTTAACGGGACTTCCGAGGAGCTCCTACGAGCAGTACTTC. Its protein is CASSLTGLPRSSYEQYF.

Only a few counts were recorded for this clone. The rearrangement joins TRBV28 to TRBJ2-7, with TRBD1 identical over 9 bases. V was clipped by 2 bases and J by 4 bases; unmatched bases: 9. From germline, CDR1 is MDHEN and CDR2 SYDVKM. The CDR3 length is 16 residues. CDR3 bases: TGTGCCAGCAGTTTAAGCCTAGGGACAGGGAGGTACGAGCAGTACTTC. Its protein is CASSLSLGTGRYEQYF.